This T cell receptor beta chain was identified in a study of blood T cells in healthy people across ages. On this clonotype itself: Its specificity is unknown.

The V gene's germline CDR1 is SGHKS and CDR2 YYEKEE (reference sequence). V was trimmed by 5 bases and J by 4 bases, leaving 10 bases between them. The CDR3 is made up of 13 amino acids. The use of a sample-barcoded 5' primer and a J-beta primer mix characterized a second PCR of about 7 to 12 cycles. There were at least 2.5 million CDR3-containing paired-end reads obtained from each sample. TCRdb redid the calling of the 5' RACE reads with MiXCR, one entry per CDR3 protein. The data show about 320,000 distinct CDR3 sequences, with around 29% seen just once and 25% to 30% held by the top ten. General study findings and limits: Comparison with aged donors showed that long-lived donors had more naive CD4+ cells and higher diversity. Bulk PBMC profiling left naive and antigen-experienced comparisons inconclusive.

This sequence was found in a woman in her 70s in good health. The chain recombines TRBV5-5 with TRBJ1-5, with D unresolved. The sample consisted of blood. The CDR3 sequence: CASRRTENQPQHF. CDR3 coding DNA: TGTGCCAGCAGACGGACGGAGAATCAGCCCCAGCATTTT.